Below are 12 T cell receptor beta chains sequenced from a single sample in a study of glioma-infiltrating T cells. The iRepertoire nested amplicon-rescue multiplex PCR amplified TCR alpha and beta CDR3s from RNA. Using its own MiXCR run on the multiplex PCR reads, TCRdb lists one record per CDR3 protein. The sample carries more than 300,000 distinct CDR3 sequences, 41% recorded once. The sequencing input was glioma tissue, nonneoplastic brain tissue, or PBMCs (not recorded which). The source of these receptors is a human donor with low-grade glioma or glioblastoma, undergoing nonglioma brain surgery, or in good health (not recorded which).

Turning to this clonotype: At one of its ends the junction is not consistent with the germline gene, which may arise from a read error. The chain is built from TRBV20-1 and TRBJ2-7; 10 bases are a match to TRBD1. The CDR3 has 13 amino acids. Per germline, CDR1 DFQATT and CDR2 SNEGSKA (reference sequence). CDR3 in amino acids: CSAMTGGSYERYF. In DNA form, the CDR3 reads TGCAGTGCGATGACAGGGGGCTCCTACGAGCGGTACTTC.

A remark on this clonotype: A much bigger clone sits one base away, suggesting this may be a read error. The rearrangement joins TRBV6-1 to TRBJ2-1; 10 nucleotides match TRBD2. The CDR3 runs to 16 residues. Germline CDR1 reads MNHNS; CDR2 reads SASEGT. CDR3 in amino acids: CASTETSGFSYNEQLF. CDR3 DNA sequence: TGTGCCAGCACCGAGACTAGCGGGTTCTCCTACAATGAGCAGCTCTTC.

The chain has TRBV20-1 and TRBJ2-5; D is unclear. CDR1 and CDR2 from the germline V gene are DFQATT and SNEGSKA (reference sequence). The CDR3 length is 12 residues. V lost 6 bases to trimming and J lost 3 bases, with 11 bases between them. DNA for the CDR3: TGCAGTGCAGGAAGGGTAGAAGAGACCCAGTACTTC. Its translation: CSAGRVEETQYF.

The chain combines TRBV2 with TRBJ2-6; 9 nucleotides align to TRBD1. The CDR3 loop spans 15 amino acids. Germline V gene data show CDR1 as SNHLY and CDR2 as FYNNEI. Trimming cost V 8 bases and J 2 bases; bases outside gene matches: 4. The CDR3 protein is CASRDRAPGANVLTF. The CDR3 DNA is TGTGCCAGCCGGGACAGGGCGCCTGGGGCCAACGTCCTGACTTTC.

This clonotype was recorded a few times. This chain joins TRBV19 and TRBJ1-5, with TRBD1 matching 10 bases. The CDR3 has 15 amino acids. Germline values: CDR1 LNHDA, CDR2 SQIVND (reference sequence). Trimming cost V 6 bases and J 7 bases; bases outside gene matches: 9. CDR3 sequence reads: CASSSGQGTMQPQHF. CDR3 DNA: TGTGCCAGTAGCTCGGGACAGGGGACTATGCAGCCCCAGCATTTT.

In the case of this clonotype: A much more abundant neighbour one base away suggests this may be a read error. The chain combines TRBV7-9 with TRBJ2-3, with D possibly called TRBD1 or TRBD2 (5 bases each). The CDR3 extends over 13 amino acids. V lost 8 bases and J lost 4, with 13 bases in between. Germline V gene lookup returns CDR1 SEHNR and CDR2 FQNEAQ (reference sequence). CDR3 protein: CASGPGTPDTQYF. The DNA of the CDR3 is TGTGCCAGCGGCCCAGGGACCCCAGATACGCAGTATTTT.

There are a few counts of this clonotype. The genes are TRBV4-1 and TRBJ1-2; D is unresolved. The CDR3 has 15 residues. Germline V lookup: CDR1 MGHRA, CDR2 YSYEKL. Between the trimmed V and J ends, which lost 2 bases and 4 bases, there was a span of 14 bases. CDR3 DNA: TGCGCCAGCAGCCAAAATTCGCTTACAGCCTATGGCTACACCTTC. Its translation: CASSQNSLTAYGYTF.

On this clonotype: An end of the junction does not agree with germline; a read error may underlie this. The chain has TRBV6-1 and TRBJ1-2; possibly TRBD1 for D (5 bases). Germline V CDR1 and CDR2: MNHNS, SASEGT. The CDR3 has 13 amino acids. The CDR3: CVSSRRQSGGYTF. The CDR3 region has the DNA TGTGTCAGCAGTAGACGACAGTCCGGTGGCTACACCTTC.

A remark on this clonotype: This may be a read error: a much more frequent sequence differs by one nucleotide. The rearrangement joins TRBV27 to TRBJ1-5; TRBD1 agrees at 9 bases. The CDR3 is 15 amino acids. CDR1 and CDR2 from the germline V gene are MNHEY and SMNVEV (reference sequence). The CDR3 nucleotides read TGTGCCAGCAGTCTACAGGGGGCGAGCAATCAGCTCCAGCATTTT. Protein sequence: CASSLQGASNQLQHF.

Many counts were recorded for this clonotype. The gene calls are TRBV6-1 and TRBJ2-1, with 10 bases lining up with TRBD2. Trimming removed 6 bases from V and 3 bases from J; junction bases left unmatched: 5. Germline V gives CDR1 MNHNS, CDR2 SASEGT. This CDR3 spans 15 amino acids. Here the CDR3 reads CASRASGSRYNEQFF. CDR3 nucleotides: TGTGCCAGCAGGGCTAGCGGGAGTCGCTACAATGAGCAGTTCTTC.

About this clonotype: The junction does not match germline at one end; this may be a read error. The chain combines TRBV7-3 with TRBJ2-3; 8 nucleotides line up with TRBD1. The CDR3 is 19 amino acids. Germline CDR1 reads SGHTA; CDR2 reads FQGTGA. The CDR3 here is CASGMGTGQLQTSTDTPYF. In DNA form, the CDR3 reads TGTGCCAGCGGGATGGGGACAGGCCAACTACAAACTAGCACAGATACGCCGTATTTT.

The gene calls are TRBV7-2 and TRBJ2-3, with 11 bases matching TRBD2. V was clipped by 2 bases and J by 2 bases; unmatched bases: 6. Looked up from germline, CDR1 is SGHTA and CDR2 is FQGNSA. The CDR3 is 17 residues long. The CDR3 DNA reads TGTGCCAGCAGCTTAAGGGCTAGCGGGAGGAACACAGATACGCAGTATTTT. Encoded protein: CASSLRASGRNTDTQYF.